This T cell receptor (beta chain) appears in the sequencing data of a study of human T cells and chemical hapten exposure. V gave up 0 bases and J gave up 7 bases, with 13 bases separating them. Germline V gives CDR1 MNHEY, CDR2 SVGAGI. The CDR3 runs to 14 residues. MiXCR was run by TCRdb on the RACE reads, yielding one entry per CDR3 protein. The table has approximately 370,000 distinct CDR3 sequences, 5% to 6.5% seen once; the top ten hold roughly 8.2%. This clonotype was found many times. The antigen is not known. Time point meaning: pre-sensitization, week 0. Treatment meaning: therapeutic diphenylcyclopropenone sensitization with weekly scalp DPC. Broader study findings: Following DPC sensitization, TCRs present above 1 in 1000 frequency showed no change. Healthy people's immune response may differ from that of the donors, who had alopecia.

This TCR derives from a woman younger than 30 with alopecia areata. Some clones in this sample may be carry-over from other donors' samples. This chain connects TRBV6-5 to TRBJ2-7; possible D gene TRBD1, 7 bases. The sample in question was whole blood, obtained in connection with sensitization to the hapten diphenylcyclopropenone (DPC). The DNA for the CDR3 is TGTGCCAGCAGTTACTCTCTACAGGGGAGGGAGCAGTACTTC. Protein sequence: CASSYSLQGREQYF.